These 15 T cell receptor beta chains were all obtained from the same sample, sequenced in a study of cytomegalovirus exposure and HLA in healthy donors. In the PCR, 60 Vbeta and 13 Jbeta primers were used. Generated by immunoSEQ multiplex PCR, the TCRdb table keeps only in-frame clones and is missing some. The sample lists over 140,000 clones, approximately 80% occurring once. The sample was PBMCs. Receptor source: a man aged 25-45 years in good health and CMV-seropositive.

Here the CDR3 DNA reads TGTGCCTGGAGTGTGGGCCGATTCTCTGGAAACACCATATATTTT. It yields the protein CAWSVGRFSGNTIYF. This rearrangement joins TRBV30 to TRBJ1-3; D is ambiguous. V lost 0 bases, J lost 0 bases, and 9 bases lay in between. The CDR3 is made up of 15 amino acids. CDR1 and CDR2 (germline): GTSNPN, SVGIG (reference sequence). The full variable domain, its missing parts supplied by reference TRBV30 and TRBJ1-3, is SQTIHQWPATLVQPVGSPLSLECTVEGTSNPNLYWYRQAAGRGLQLLFYSVGIGQISSEVPQNLSASRPQDRQFILSSKKLLLSDSGFYLCAWSVGRFSGNTIYFGEGSWLTVV.

The chain has TRBV19 and TRBJ2-5; the match to TRBD2 covers 7 bases. V shed 3 bases, J shed 5 bases, and the junction held 12 bases outside the gene matches. The germline V gene encodes CDR1 LNHDA and CDR2 SQIVND (reference sequence). CDR3 length equals 16 residues. CDR3 loop: CASSMGRGVLPETQYF. As DNA, the CDR3 is TGTGCCAGTAGTATGGGTCGGGGGGTTCTCCCGGAGACCCAGTACTTC.

The J gene is TRBJ2-7, the V gene TRBV28, with D tentatively TRBD2 (7 bases). The CDR3 is 13 amino acids. Trimming left V 8 bases short and J 1 base short, with 12 bases between. CDR1 and CDR2 from the germline V gene are MDHEN and SYDVKM. CDR3 DNA: TGTGCCAGCGTTGAGGGGGGGTCCTACGAGCAGTACTTC. Translated: CASVEGGSYEQYF. Filled out from reference TRBV28 and TRBJ2-7, the complete variable domain reads DVKVTQSSRYLVKRTGEKVFLECVQDMDHENMFWYRQDPGLGLRLIYFSYDVKMKEKGDIPEGYSVSREKKERFSLILESASTNQTSMYLCASVEGGSYEQYFGPGTRLTVT.

This chain uses TRBV6-5 with TRBJ1-1; D is ambiguous. The CDR3 loop spans 13 amino acids. Deletions cut 0 bases from V and 4 bases from J, with 6 bases between. CDR1 MNHEY and CDR2 SVGAGI come from the germline V gene. CDR3 bases: TGTGCCAGCAGTTACTCTTACGGCACTGAAGCTTTCTTT. Protein sequence: CASSYSYGTEAFF.

V is TRBV5-5 and J is TRBJ1-2; a weak D match, TRBD1 (5 bases). Per the germline V gene, CDR1 is SGHKS and CDR2 is YYEKEE (reference sequence). This CDR3 spans 13 amino acids. Trimming cost V 0 bases and J 8 bases, with 11 bases left between them. The CDR3: CASSLGPGSGYTF. For the CDR3, the DNA is TGTGCCAGCAGCTTGGGTCCAGGGTCCGGCTACACCTTC. Complete variable domain (other parts from reference TRBV5-5 and TRBJ1-2): DAGVTQSPTHLIKTRGQQVTLRCSPISGHKSVSWYQQVLGQGPQFIFQYYEKEERGRGNFPDRFSARQFPNYSSELNVNALLLGDSALYLCASSLGPGSGYTFGSGTRLTVV.

Worth noting for this clone: The same CDR3 also results from other DNA sequences found in this sample. The chain uses TRBV28 and TRBJ1-1; D is possibly TRBD1 (6 bases). Trimming removed 10 bases from V and 6 bases from J, with 24 bases in between. CDR3 length equals 15 residues. CDR1 and CDR2 (germline): MDHEN, SYDVKM. The CDR3 is CAITLSPQGHSEAFF. The DNA for the CDR3 is TGTGCCATCACCCTCTCCCCCCAGGGGCATTCTGAAGCTTTCTTT.

Remarks on this clone: At one boundary the junction diverges from the germline segment, which might be a read error. Other nucleotide sequences in the sample specify the same CDR3. This sequence joins TRBV7-8 and TRBJ1-6, with 8 bases that match TRBD1. CDR1 is SGHVS, CDR2 FQNEAQ, per germline. CDR3 length: 17 amino acids. CDR3 amino acids: CASSLQGQGPYNSPLHF. CDR3 in DNA: TGTGCCAGCAGCTTACAAGGACAGGGCCCCTATAATTCCCCCCTCCACTTT.

The V call is TRBV5-1, the J call TRBJ2-7; D possibly corresponds to TRBD1 (6 bases). V was clipped by 10 bases and J by 6 bases, with 23 bases between them. CDR1 is SGHRS and CDR2 is YFSETQ in the germline V gene. The CDR3 has 14 amino acids. The CDR3 sequence is CAPLWDTKGLEQYF. The CDR3 DNA follows: TGCGCCCCCCTCTGGGACACTAAAGGGCTCGAGCAGTACTTC.

This clone was observed a handful of times. An end of the junction does not agree with germline; a read error may underlie this. This chain links TRBV7-3 with TRBJ1-4; TRBD1 might be the D (6 bases). The germline V gene encodes CDR1 SGHTA and CDR2 FQGTGA. The CDR3 has 16 amino acids. This chain's CDR3 is CASSLSPTGTTSGLFF. Here the CDR3 DNA reads TGTGCCAGCAGTTTAAGTCCCACAGGGACCACCTCAGGACTGTTTTTT.

The rearrangement uses TRBV13 and TRBJ2-5; D is perhaps TRBD2 (6 bases). The V gene lost 5 bases and the J gene lost 5 bases, with 18 bases spanning the gap. The CDR3 runs 15 residues. Germline V CDR1 and CDR2: PRHDT, FYEKMQ (reference sequence). The CDR3 here is CASSPPGSGGETQYF. The DNA for the CDR3 is TGTGCCAGCAGCCCCCCCGGGAGCGGTGGGGAGACCCAGTACTTC.

This chain joins TRBV2 and TRBJ2-5; tentatively, D is TRBD2 (7 bases). Per the germline V gene, CDR1 is SNHLY and CDR2 is FYNNEI. The CDR3 contains 14 residues. V lost 4 bases and J 4 bases, leaving 13 bases between the germline ends. The CDR3: CASSGGGAGETQYF. CDR3 DNA sequence: TGTGCCAGCAGTGGAGGGGGGGCGGGAGAGACCCAGTACTTC.

This clone was recorded once. J is TRBJ2-1 and V is TRBV7-9, with 7 positions matching TRBD2. The V gene's germline CDR1 is SEHNR and CDR2 FQNEAQ (reference sequence). The CDR3 sequence is 16 residues long. V trimming: 2 bases; J trimming: 8 bases; junction bases outside the gene matches: 12. CDR3 nucleotide sequence: TGTGCCAGCAGCTTAATGTCGCGGGGGATTTGGGATGAGCAGTTCTTC. This encodes CASSLMSRGIWDEQFF.

The chain recombines TRBV28 with TRBJ2-7, with TRBD1 matching over 7 bases. Germline V CDR1 and CDR2: MDHEN, SYDVKM. J was trimmed by 4 bases and V by 8 bases; bases with no gene match: 11. The CDR3 runs to 14 residues. Written as DNA, the CDR3 is TGTGCCAGCTCCCCAAGGACAGGAGATTACGAGCAGTACTTC. It is translated as CASSPRTGDYEQYF.

This clone is a singleton in its sample. J is TRBJ2-5 and V is TRBV11-3, with a possible D match to TRBD1 (6 bases). The CDR3 contains 16 residues. Germline V lookup: CDR1 SGHNT, CDR2 YENEEA. V lost 2 bases to trimming and J lost 1 base, with 14 bases between them. CDR3 in amino acids: CASSLPRTGFQETQYF. DNA of the CDR3: TGTGCCAGCAGCTTACCTCGAACAGGGTTCCAAGAGACCCAGTACTTC.

This clone was found a few times. CDR3 residues: CASSRRQGARNEQYF. For the CDR3, the DNA is TGTGCCAGCAGCCGAAGACAGGGGGCGCGAAACGAGCAGTACTTC. V and J are TRBV6-5 and TRBJ2-7, with 10 bases lining up with TRBD1. Germline lookup yields CDR1 MNHEY and CDR2 SVGAGI. V dropped 6 bases and J dropped 5; count of bases not matched to a gene: 10. This CDR3 has 15 amino acids.